The 17 T cell receptor beta chains listed next were all sequenced from one sample in a study of CD8+CD57+ T cells in acquired aplastic anemia. The template for TCR beta VDJ and CDR3 sequence profiling was genomic DNA. TCRdb reprocessed the reads with MiXCR, giving one entry per CDR3 protein. The data contain hundreds of thousands of distinct CDR3 sequences, around 33% of them seen just once; the ten biggest clones take up roughly 0.89%. Patients chosen for sequencing had shown CD8+CD57+ cell expansion by flow cytometry. Material: sorted CD4+, CD8+, or CD8+CD57+ T cells (not recorded which) from PBMCs. The receptor set was obtained from a human donor with aplastic anemia.

CDR3 sequence: CASSLLAQGARQPQHF. The CDR3 coding sequence is TGTGCCAGCAGCTTGTTGGCCCAGGGGGCTCGGCAGCCCCAGCATTTT. The rearrangement links TRBV5-6 to TRBJ1-5; 8 bases agree with TRBD1. This CDR3 has 16 residues. J was trimmed by 7 bases and V by 1 base; bases with no gene match: 10. Looked up from germline, CDR1 is SGHDT and CDR2 is YYEEEE.

J is TRBJ2-7 and V is TRBV11-1, with 7 nucleotides matching TRBD1. The CDR3 totals 16 residues. CDR1 is SGHAT, CDR2 FQDESV, per germline (reference sequence). V was pared by 2 bases and J by 9 bases, with 16 bases of the junction left unmatched. The CDR3 coding sequence is TGTGCCAGCAGCTTATTAACTTTGGGGACAGATTCTACGCAGTACTTC. It specifies CASSLLTLGTDSTQYF.

This clonotype was detected many times. This sequence joins TRBV6-5 and TRBJ1-2; the D gene is possibly TRBD1 (5 bases). The germline CDR1 and CDR2 sequences are MNHEY and SVGAGI. V lost 4 bases to trimming and J lost 5 bases, with 11 bases between them. The CDR3 spans 13 residues. The CDR3 reads CASSSRPGYGYTF. In DNA, the CDR3 is TGTGCCAGCAGTTCCCGACCAGGGTATGGCTACACCTTC.

This clonotype showed up many times. This chain joins TRBV11-2 and TRBJ2-3; D uncertain. V was cut by 0 bases and J by 3 bases, with 4 bases left in between. The CDR3 totals 13 residues. From germline, CDR1 is SGHAT and CDR2 FQNNGV. The CDR3 nucleotides are TGTGCCAGCAGCTTAGAGTCAACAGATACGCAGTATTTT. Protein product: CASSLESTDTQYF.

This clonotype came up many times. This chain links TRBV20-1 with TRBJ2-1; D possibly corresponds to TRBD1 (6 bases). V shed 3 bases and J shed 3 bases, with 15 bases lying between them. Looked up from germline, CDR1 is DFQATT and CDR2 is SNEGSKA (reference sequence). There are 15 residues in the CDR3. The CDR3 DNA follows: TGCAGTGCTAGTGCGTGGGCAGGGGACTACAATGAGCAGTTCTTC. Translating it yields CSASAWAGDYNEQFF.

This clonotype was detected many times. V and J are TRBV29-1 and TRBJ2-3; D not resolved. Trimming removed 0 bases from V and 6 bases from J, with 13 bases in between. The CDR3 spans 14 residues. The germline CDR1 and CDR2 sequences are SQVTM and ANQGSEA. The CDR3: CSVEDPQVRDTQYF. CDR3 coding DNA: TGCAGCGTTGAAGATCCCCAGGTGAGGGATACGCAGTATTTT.

The table lists this clonotype with a few counts. V and J are TRBV11-1 and TRBJ2-3, with D uncertain. Germline V gives CDR1 SGHAT, CDR2 FQDESV (reference sequence). V was trimmed by 1 base and J by 0 bases, leaving 14 bases between them. The CDR3 is made up of 17 amino acids. CDR3 loop: CASSLVSREASTDTQYF. CDR3 DNA sequence: TGTGCCAGCAGCTTAGTGTCGCGCGAGGCTAGCACAGATACGCAGTATTTT.

This clonotype was found many times. The V call is TRBV5-8, the J call TRBJ1-2; D uncertain. CDR1 and CDR2 from the germline V gene are SGHTS and YDEGEE. The CDR3 runs 12 residues. V dropped 0 bases and J dropped 5 bases, with 5 bases sitting between them. This CDR3 is CASSLGPYGYTF. CDR3 nucleotide sequence: TGTGCCAGCAGCTTGGGGCCGTATGGCTACACCTTC.

The DNA of the CDR3 is TGCAGTGCTAGAGACTTTGACAGCTACGAGCAGTACTTC. Translating gives CSARDFDSYEQYF. The chain has TRBV20-1 and TRBJ2-7, with a weak D call TRBD1 (5 bases). Germline values: CDR1 DFQATT, CDR2 SNEGSKA (reference sequence). This CDR3 has 13 amino acids. Trimming left V 0 bases short and J 3 bases short, with 9 bases between.

The V call is TRBV20-1, the J call TRBJ2-1; no definite D call. This CDR3 is built from 13 residues. The V gene's germline CDR1 is DFQATT and CDR2 SNEGSKA (reference sequence). Trimming cost V 1 base and J 3 bases, with 7 bases left between them. This CDR3 is CSARGANYNEQFF. CDR3 DNA sequence: TGCAGTGCTAGAGGCGCCAACTACAATGAGCAGTTCTTC.

The V gene is TRBV29-1, the J gene TRBJ2-7, with 7 bases fitting TRBD2. J was trimmed by 7 bases and V by 7 bases; bases with no gene match: 13. The germline V gene has CDR1 SQVTM and CDR2 ANQGSEA. The CDR3 loop spans 13 amino acids. This CDR3 reads CSGEGTNQLEQYF. DNA for the CDR3: TGCAGCGGGGAGGGGACTAACCAGCTTGAGCAGTACTTC.

This clonotype was counted once. The rearrangement links TRBV12-3 or TRBV12-4 to TRBJ2-3; TRBD1 is a possible D gene (6 bases). There are 15 residues in the CDR3. Trimming removed 4 bases from V and 5 bases from J, with 16 bases in between. The CDR3 here is CASSSTGQDGDTQYF. CDR3 nucleotide sequence: TGTGCCAGCAGTTCGACAGGCCAGGACGGAGATACGCAGTATTTT.

The chain carries TRBV25-1 and TRBJ1-3; D is possibly TRBD1 (6 bases). Germline-derived CDR1 and CDR2 are MGHDK and SYGVNS. V lost 7 bases and J 0 bases, leaving 13 bases between the germline ends. CDR3 length equals 15 residues. The CDR3 loop is CASKGGGGSGNTIYF. Written as DNA, the CDR3 is TGTGCCAGCAAGGGGGGGGGAGGCTCTGGAAACACCATATATTTT. Filled out from reference TRBV25-1 and TRBJ1-3, the complete variable domain reads EADIYQTPRYLVIGTGKKITLECSQTMGHDKMYWYQQDPGMELHLIHYSYGVNSTEKGDLSSESTVSRIRTEHFPLTLESARPSHTSQYLCASKGGGGSGNTIYFGEGSWLTVV.

For this clonotype: A read error may account for a junction end that differs from germline. V is TRBV10-3 and J is TRBJ2-2; 9 bases line up with TRBD1. CDR3 length: 16 amino acids. The germline V gene encodes CDR1 ENHRY and CDR2 SYGVKD. CDR3: CASSVWGQGRTGELFF. CDR3 in DNA: TGTGCCAGCAGTGTATGGGGACAGGGTCGCACCGGGGAGCTGTTTTTT.

The CDR3 DNA sequence: TGCAGTGCCGAATCCAACCCGGGGACCCAGTACTTC. Translated: CSAESNPGTQYF. The chain combines TRBV20-1 with TRBJ2-5; the D is unclear. The CDR3 extends over 12 amino acids. V lost 6 bases and J lost 7, with 15 bases in between. Germline V gives CDR1 DFQATT, CDR2 SNEGSKA (reference sequence).

The CDR3 DNA follows: TGTGCCAGCAGTAGTCCGACAGGTCTCCACAATGAGCAGTTCTTC. This sequence encodes CASSSPTGLHNEQFF. V is TRBV6-1 and J is TRBJ2-1; possibly TRBD1 for D (6 bases). There are 15 residues in the CDR3. V was clipped by 5 bases and J by 5 bases, with 16 bases between them. Germline CDR1 is MNHNS and CDR2 is SASEGT.

This clonotype was detected ten times or more. The V call is TRBV5-8, the J call TRBJ1-2; no firm D call. Germline loops: CDR1 SGHTS, CDR2 YDEGEE. The ends were cut back, 0 bases at V and 5 bases at J, with 8 bases in the middle. This CDR3 region has 13 residues. The CDR3 is CASSLGGQYGYTF. The CDR3 bases are TGTGCCAGCAGCTTGGGTGGTCAGTATGGCTACACCTTC.